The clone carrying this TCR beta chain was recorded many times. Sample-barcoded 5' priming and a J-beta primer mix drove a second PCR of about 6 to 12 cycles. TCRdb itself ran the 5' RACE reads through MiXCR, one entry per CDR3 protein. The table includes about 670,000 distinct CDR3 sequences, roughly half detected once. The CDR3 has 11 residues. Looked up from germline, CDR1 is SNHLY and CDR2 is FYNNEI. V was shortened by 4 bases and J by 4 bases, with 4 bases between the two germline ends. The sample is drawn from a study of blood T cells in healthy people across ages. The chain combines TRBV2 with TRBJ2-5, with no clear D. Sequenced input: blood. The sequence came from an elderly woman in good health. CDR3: CASSALETQYF. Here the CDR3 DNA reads TGTGCCAGCAGTGCATTAGAGACCCAGTACTTC.